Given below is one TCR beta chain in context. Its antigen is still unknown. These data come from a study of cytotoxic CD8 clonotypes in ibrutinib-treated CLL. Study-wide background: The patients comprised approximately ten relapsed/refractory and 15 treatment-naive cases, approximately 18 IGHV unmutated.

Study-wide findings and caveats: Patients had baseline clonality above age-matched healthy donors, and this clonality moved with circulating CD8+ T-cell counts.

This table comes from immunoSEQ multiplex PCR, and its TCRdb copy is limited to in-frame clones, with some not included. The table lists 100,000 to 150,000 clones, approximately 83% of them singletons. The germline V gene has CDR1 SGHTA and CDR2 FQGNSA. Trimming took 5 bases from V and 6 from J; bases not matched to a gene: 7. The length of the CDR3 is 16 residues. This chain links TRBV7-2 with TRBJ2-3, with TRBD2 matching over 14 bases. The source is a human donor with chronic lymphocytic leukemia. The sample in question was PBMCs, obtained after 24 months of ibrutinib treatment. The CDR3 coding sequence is TGTGCCAGCAGCGCCGGACTAGCGGGGGGCGGGGATACGCAGTATTTT. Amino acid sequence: CASSAGLAGGGDTQYF.